This passage covers 30 T cell receptor beta chains from one sample sequenced in a study of tumor-infiltrating lymphocytes in oesophageal squamous cell carcinoma. TCRdb used MiXCR to reprocess the PCR reads, holding one entry per CDR3 protein. The sample holds 11,000 to 15,000 distinct CDR3 sequences; roughly 44% are singletons and the top ten take approximately 46%. Sequenced input: blood. The receptors here all came from a male donor with esophageal squamous cell carcinoma.

A few counts support this clonotype. The V and J genes are TRBV6-6 and TRBJ2-3, with 11 positions matching TRBD2. J lost 0 bases, V lost 0 bases, and 8 bases had no gene match. Germline V gene sequence: CDR1 MNHNY, CDR2 SVGAGI (reference sequence). This CDR3 comprises 19 residues. The CDR3: CASSYSGTSGPTSTDTQYF. In DNA, the CDR3 is TGTGCCAGCAGTTACTCAGGGACTAGCGGCCCCACTAGCACAGATACGCAGTATTTT.

The chain links TRBV10-2 to TRBJ2-4; D is unclear. Gene TRBJ2-7 matches the end of the DNA better, so the J call may be wrong. Germline lookup yields CDR1 WSHSY and CDR2 SAAADI. The CDR3 sequence is 13 residues long. The CDR3 is CASSREYSYEQYF. CDR3 DNA sequence: TGCGCCAGCAGTCGAGAGTACTCCTACGAGCAGTACTTC.

This clonotype was found many times. The gene calls are TRBV6-1 and TRBJ2-3, with TRBD1 matching 9 bases. Germline assignment: CDR1 MNHNS and CDR2 SASEGT. CDR3 length equals 16 residues. Germline trimming cut 6 bases from V and 1 base from J; bases unmatched to any gene: 8. CDR3 loop: CASRNPGDRGTDTQYF. CDR3 sequence (DNA): TGTGCCAGCAGAAATCCGGGGGACAGGGGCACAGATACGCAGTATTTT.

This clonotype appeared many times. The chain has TRBV5-4 and TRBJ2-7, with D hard to call. The V gene lost 1 base and the J gene lost 0 bases, with 8 bases spanning the gap. This CDR3 comprises 14 residues. The germline V gene encodes CDR1 SGHNT and CDR2 YYREEE (reference sequence). CDR3 amino acids: CASSLWPNSYEQYF. The CDR3 DNA sequence: TGTGCCAGCAGCTTGTGGCCGAACTCCTACGAGCAGTACTTC. The complete variable domain, with remaining parts taken from reference TRBV5-4 and TRBJ2-7, reads ETGVTQSPTHLIKTRGQQVTLRCSSQSGHNTVSWYQQALGQGPQFIFQYYREEENGRGNFPPRFSGLQFPNYSSELNVNALELDDSALYLCASSLWPNSYEQYFGPGTRLTVT.

This clonotype has only a few counts. The genes are TRBV7-2 and TRBJ2-1; no clear D gene. Near its end, the DNA agrees better with TRBJ2-5, so the J call may be wrong. CDR3 length equals 10 residues. The germline V gene encodes CDR1 SGHTA and CDR2 FQGNSA. CDR3 in DNA: TGTGCCAGCGGACCGAAGGCCCAGTACTTC. Protein sequence: CASGPKAQYF.

There are a few counts of this clonotype. This chain links TRBV7-2 with TRBJ2-1; D is unclear. The DNA end is a closer match to TRBJ2-5, so the J assignment may be wrong. This CDR3 contains 13 residues. CDR1 and CDR2 from the germline V gene are SGHTA and FQGNSA. The DNA for the CDR3 is TGTGCCAGCAGCTTGGTGGGTGGCGAGACCCAGTACTTC. Translating gives CASSLVGGETQYF.

This clonotype was seen a handful of times. Written as DNA, the CDR3 is TGTGCCAGCAGCTCTATGACTAGCGACCAAGAGACCCAGTACTTC. Its translation is CASSSMTSDQETQYF. The chain combines TRBV7-6 with TRBJ2-4; 8 positions match TRBD2. The DNA end is more similar to TRBJ2-5, so the J call may be wrong. The CDR3 sequence is 15 residues long. Per germline, CDR1 SGHVS and CDR2 FNYEAQ.

The chain is built from TRBV7-6 and TRBJ2-5, with D possibly TRBD2 on 6 matching bases. Matching the DNA end better, TRBJ2-1 makes the J call doubtful. Germline V gene data show CDR1 as SGHVS and CDR2 as FNYEAQ. The CDR3 runs 17 residues. Here the CDR3 reads CASSLEGTSIPYNEQFF. The CDR3, as DNA: TGTGCCAGCAGCTTAGAAGGAACTAGCATCCCCTACAATGAGCAGTTCTTC.

J is TRBJ2-7 and V is TRBV11-3; 11 bases are shared with TRBD2. The DNA matches TRBJ2-1 better at its end, which makes the J call doubtful. The germline CDR1 and CDR2 sequences are SGHNT and YENEEA. This CDR3 is built from 18 residues. The chain's CDR3 is CASSPGTSGQDSYNEQFF. The CDR3 nucleotides are TGTGCCAGCAGCCCCGGGACTAGCGGCCAAGATTCCTACAATGAGCAGTTCTTC.

The rearrangement uses TRBV7-3 and TRBJ2-1; D ambiguous. The germline V gene has CDR1 SGHTA and CDR2 FQGTGA. Trimming left V 0 bases short and J 12 bases short, with 6 bases between. The CDR3 consists of 11 residues. As DNA, the CDR3 is TGTGCCAGCAGCTTAACAATCTGGCAGTTCTTC. Encoded protein: CASSLTIWQFF.

This clonotype was picked up a small number of times. This sequence may be a read error, since a much larger clone differs from it by one base. The chain combines TRBV28 with TRBJ2-5; TRBD1 matches at 8 bases. The length of the CDR3 is 13 residues. The germline V gene has CDR1 MDHEN and CDR2 SYDVKM. The J segment lost 11 bases and the V segment lost 6 bases, leaving 11 bases of the junction unmatched. In DNA form, the CDR3 reads TGTGCCAGCAGAGGACAGGGCGACAATGAGCAGTACTTC. Translating it yields CASRGQGDNEQYF.

The chain employs TRBV5-6 and TRBJ2-5; 16 nucleotides agree with TRBD2. The tail of the sequence fits TRBJ2-1 better, so the J call may be wrong. The germline gives CDR1 SGHDT, CDR2 YYEEEE. This CDR3 has 21 residues. CDR3 sequence: CASSLEIDRPPGLAGGEGQFF. CDR3 sequence (DNA): TGTGCCAGCAGCTTGGAAATTGACAGGCCCCCGGGACTAGCGGGAGGGGAGGGGCAGTTCTTC.

This clonotype occurred a few times. V and J are TRBV6-1 and TRBJ2-6; D gene unclear. V was cut by 5 bases and J by 0 bases, with 8 bases left in between. There are 15 residues in the CDR3. Germline V lookup: CDR1 MNHNS, CDR2 SASEGT. The CDR3 here is CASSQDFSGANVLTF. Written as DNA, the CDR3 is TGTGCCAGCAGTCAGGATTTCTCTGGGGCCAACGTCCTGACTTTC.

The J gene is TRBJ1-2, the V gene TRBV28, with no clear D. The V end was cut by 2 bases, the J end by 2 bases, with 15 bases between. CDR1 and CDR2 from the germline V gene are MDHEN and SYDVKM. This CDR3 region has 16 residues. CDR3 residues: CASSLGGQDFNYGYTF. Written as DNA, the CDR3 is TGTGCCAGCAGTTTAGGTGGCCAGGATTTCAACTATGGCTACACCTTC.

This clonotype was observed at least ten times. The rearrangement joins TRBV6-5 to TRBJ1-1; D gene uncertain. Germline CDR1 MNHEY, CDR2 SVGAGI. V was clipped by 2 bases and J by 1 base, with 11 bases between them. CDR3 length equals 15 residues. CDR3 sequence (DNA): TGTGCCAGCAGTTACAACGGGGAGCAGAACACTGAAGCTTTCTTT. Its protein product is CASSYNGEQNTEAFF.

The rearrangement links TRBV6-9 to TRBJ1-2; 9 bases are shared with TRBD1. CDR1 is MNHGY and CDR2 is SVAAGI in the germline V gene. V was clipped by 6 bases and J by 3 bases; unmatched bases: 11. This CDR3 is 16 amino acids long. This chain's CDR3 is CASRTGTGWLDYGYTF. CDR3 nucleotide sequence: TGTGCCAGCAGAACCGGGACAGGGTGGTTGGACTATGGCTACACCTTC.

This clonotype was observed at least ten times. This chain uses TRBV28 with TRBJ2-3; no reliable D call. CDR1 and CDR2 (germline): MDHEN, SYDVKM. V gave up 2 bases and J gave up 3 bases, with 15 bases separating them. The CDR3 runs 16 residues. This chain's CDR3 is CASSLRWQRRTDTQYF. CDR3 DNA: TGTGCCAGCAGTTTAAGGTGGCAGAGAAGGACAGATACGCAGTATTTT.

The V and J genes are TRBV7-2 and TRBJ2-5; TRBD2 aligns across 7 bases. CDR1 and CDR2 (germline): SGHTA, FQGNSA. Trimming removed 5 bases from V and 11 bases from J; junction bases left unmatched: 14. The CDR3 is 14 amino acids. CDR3 bases: TGTGCCAGCAGCCCAGGACTAGGCCCAGATACGCAGTACTTC. Translating gives CASSPGLGPDTQYF.

This chain joins TRBV7-2 and TRBJ2-3; 10 bases agree with TRBD2. The J call may be in error: the DNA end matches TRBJ2-1 better. The CDR3 spans 15 residues. Looked up from germline, CDR1 is SGHTA and CDR2 is FQGNSA. CDR3 protein: CASSLEASGSREQFF. CDR3 DNA: TGTGCCAGCAGCTTAGAGGCTAGCGGGAGTCGAGAGCAGTTCTTC.

A few counts support this clonotype. V usage is TRBV4-2 and J usage is TRBJ2-1, with 8 bases fitting TRBD2. The end of the DNA aligns better with TRBJ2-7, so the J call may be wrong. Per the germline V gene, CDR1 is LGHNA and CDR2 is YNFKEQ. This CDR3 is 17 amino acids long. CDR3 sequence: CASSPWMAGGPDNEQYF. The CDR3 DNA reads TGTGCCAGCAGCCCCTGGATGGCGGGAGGTCCAGACAATGAGCAGTACTTC.

The chain couples TRBV7-9 to TRBJ2-3; D is unresolved. Germline V gives CDR1 SEHNR, CDR2 FQNEAQ (reference sequence). V was trimmed by 6 bases and J by 0 bases, leaving 7 bases between them. CDR3 length: 13 residues. The CDR3 DNA reads TGTGCCAGCAGAGATGGGAGCACAGATACGCAGTATTTT. Its protein product is CASRDGSTDTQYF.

This clonotype was found many times. The V and J genes are TRBV4-2 and TRBJ1-2, with D tentatively TRBD1 (6 bases). The CDR3 extends over 17 amino acids. The V end was cut by 1 base, the J end by 7 bases, with 22 bases between. Germline CDR1 reads LGHNA; CDR2 reads YNFKEQ. The CDR3 region is CASSQVSKVGGVFGYTF. The CDR3 DNA reads as TGTGCCAGCAGCCAAGTTTCTAAAGTAGGGGGGGTCTTTGGCTACACCTTC.

V usage is TRBV5-4 and J usage is TRBJ2-1; D is unresolved. The CDR3 loop spans 13 amino acids. The V end was cut by 5 bases, the J end by 12 bases, with 18 bases between. Germline values: CDR1 SGHNT, CDR2 YYREEE (reference sequence). The CDR3 DNA reads as TGTGCCAGCAGACCCGGCGGCACAGATACGCAGTTCTTC. Its translation is CASRPGGTDTQFF.

This clonotype was counted at least ten times. The gene calls are TRBV6-4 and TRBJ2-3, with D tentatively TRBD2 (8 bases). The V gene lost 0 bases and the J gene lost 4 bases, with 17 bases spanning the gap. The CDR3 covers 17 residues. CDR1 and CDR2 from the germline V gene are MRHNA and SNTAGT. The CDR3 DNA reads as TGTGCCAGCAGTGACTCGGTACCCGGGAGGGGGCCAGATACGCAGTATTTT. As protein: CASSDSVPGRGPDTQYF.

This clonotype is labeled medium-sized. This chain uses TRBV6-6 with TRBJ2-1; 11 nucleotides agree with TRBD2. The V and J ends lost 2 bases and 9 bases, in that order; junction bases with no gene match: 0. The CDR3 extends over 13 amino acids. The V gene's germline CDR1 is MNHNY and CDR2 SVGAGI (reference sequence). The CDR3 protein is CASSYTSGSEQFF. The DNA of the CDR3 is TGTGCCAGCAGTTACACTAGCGGGAGTGAGCAGTTCTTC.

This clonotype was seen just once. This chain connects TRBV7-8 to TRBJ1-5; D is ambiguous. The CDR3 spans 15 residues. Germline CDR1 reads SGHVS; CDR2 reads FQNEAQ. V lost 5 bases and J lost 1, with 12 bases in between. Here the CDR3 DNA reads TGTGCCAGCAGCCCCAGCCGCAGCAGCAATCAGCCCCAGCATTTT. This translates into CASSPSRSSNQPQHF.

This chain uses TRBV12-3 or TRBV12-4 with TRBJ2-7; D call uncertain. The J call may be faulty, since TRBJ2-1 better matches the DNA end. The CDR3 runs 11 residues. The CDR3 region has the DNA TGTGCCAGCAGTTTTCTGCGCGAGCAGTTCTTC. Translating it yields CASSFLREQFF.

This clonotype was picked up many times. CDR3 region: CASSSGVSSNQPQHF. The CDR3 DNA follows: TGTGCCAGCAGTTCAGGGGTCTCAAGCAATCAGCCCCAGCATTTT. The gene calls are TRBV6-1 and TRBJ1-5, with a possible D match to TRBD1 (6 bases). Trimming shortened V by 5 bases and J by 1 base, and 12 bases separated the two germline ends. Germline-derived CDR1 and CDR2 are MNHNS and SASEGT. This CDR3 spans 15 amino acids.

By sample share, this clonotype is medium-sized (0.01 to 0.1%). The chain is built from TRBV12-3 or TRBV12-4 and TRBJ2-7; D is possibly TRBD1 (5 bases). The CDR3 is 12 residues long. V was pared by 6 bases and J by 4 bases, with 10 bases between. In DNA form, the CDR3 reads TGTGCCAGCAGCGCAGGGCCGTACGAGCAGTACTTC. This encodes CASSAGPYEQYF.

This chain connects TRBV10-3 to TRBJ1-1; D remains unclear. The J call is uncertain, as TRBJ2-5 better fits the DNA end. From germline, CDR1 is ENHRY and CDR2 SYGVKD. The length of the CDR3 is 12 residues. The CDR3 sequence is CAIKNSEETQYF. DNA of the CDR3: TGTGCCATCAAAAACAGTGAAGAGACCCAGTACTTC.